This T cell receptor (beta chain) emerged from a study of T cell responses to AZD1222 COVID-19 vaccine. Study observations and caveats: Sampled repertoires all dated from after the peak T cell response. Donors were largely white British and mainly female; clonal diversity was possibly underestimated.

The CDR3 is made up of 18 amino acids. In germline, CDR1 is LGHNA, CDR2 YNFKEQ. V shed 1 base and J 0 bases; nucleotides not matched to a gene: 5. The assay was immunoSEQ multiplex PCR, and TCRdb's table has in-frame clones only and misses some. Of tens of thousands of clones in the sample, 70% to 90% are singletons; the top ten hold roughly 3.2%. Regarding this clone: Antigen: not known.

The clonotype originates from an adult who received the AZD1222 COVID-19 vaccine. The chain uses TRBV4-2 and TRBJ1-4, with 10 bases that match TRBD1. The sequencing used peripheral blood, collected 28 days after the second AZD1222 dose. The CDR3 DNA reads as TGTGCCAGCAGCCAAGTCGGACAGGGGGTTGCAACTAATGAAAAACTGTTTTTT. It specifies CASSQVGQGVATNEKLFF.